The next 15 T cell receptor beta chains were all read from a single sample in a study of blood T cell repertoires in COVID-19. Here immunoSEQ multiplex PCR was the method, and the copy in TCRdb shows in-frame clones only, minus some. The sample has 100,000 or so clones, approximately 78% seen once. Sequences were obtained from peripheral blood. The receptors here all came from a woman older than 75 with acute or convalescent COVID-19.

The V and J genes are TRBV19 and TRBJ2-1; perhaps TRBD2 as D (6 bases). With 2 bases removed from V and 8 bases from J, the gap between germline ends came to 16 bases. From germline, CDR1 is LNHDA and CDR2 SQIVND (reference sequence). CDR3 length: 15 residues. CDR3: CASSILGEVNDEQFF. The CDR3 DNA is TGTGCCAGTAGTATATTAGGGGAGGTTAACGATGAGCAGTTCTTC.

The chain has TRBV29-1 and TRBJ2-7; TRBD2 might be the D (7 bases). This CDR3 region has 12 residues. CDR1 and CDR2 from the germline V gene are SQVTM and ANQGSEA. V lost 5 bases and J 9 bases, leaving 17 bases between the germline ends. CDR3 nucleotide sequence: TGCAGCGTTCGGGGGGCTGATCACGGGCAGTACTTC. It is translated as CSVRGADHGQYF.

V gene TRBV5-1 combines with J gene TRBJ2-1; perhaps TRBD2 as D (6 bases). V was clipped by 3 bases and J by 4 bases, with 8 bases between them. The germline V gene encodes CDR1 SGHRS and CDR2 YFSETQ. CDR3 length equals 13 residues. CDR3 bases: TGCGCCAGCAGCTGGGAGGTATACAATGAGCAGTTCTTC. Its translation: CASSWEVYNEQFF.

This chain connects TRBV2 to TRBJ2-2; 7 bases match TRBD2. Germline CDR1 SNHLY, CDR2 FYNNEI. This CDR3 region has 16 residues. The J segment lost 4 bases and the V segment lost 9 bases, leaving 14 bases of the junction unmatched. CDR3 nucleotides: TGTGCCAGTTCGGCCGGCGGGAGCGTTGGCACCGGGGAGCTGTTTTTT. This sequence encodes CASSAGGSVGTGELFF.

V gene TRBV7-2 combines with J gene TRBJ2-2; 8 bases are shared with TRBD2. V lost 5 bases to trimming and J lost 5 bases; unmatched junction nucleotides: 10. The CDR3 spans 16 residues. Germline-derived CDR1 and CDR2 are SGHTA and FQGNSA. CDR3 sequence: CASSPGPGGHTGELFF. Here the CDR3 DNA reads TGTGCCAGCAGCCCAGGTCCGGGAGGGCATACCGGGGAGCTGTTTTTT. Full variable domain (remainder filled in from reference TRBV7-2 and TRBJ2-2): GAGVSQSPSNKVTEKGKDVELRCDPISGHTALYWYRQSLGQGLEFLIYFQGNSAPDKSGLPSDRFSAERTGGSVSTLTIQRTQQEDSAVYLCASSPGPGGHTGELFFGEGSRLTVL.

Only a few counts were recorded for this clone. This chain joins TRBV7-9 and TRBJ2-5, with D possibly matching TRBD1 (5 bases). V lost 2 bases and J 2 bases, leaving 9 bases between the germline ends. The CDR3 loop spans 14 amino acids. Germline CDR1 and CDR2: SEHNR and FQNEAQ (reference sequence). The CDR3, as DNA: TGTGCCAGCAGCTTACGTGACAGACAAGAGACCCAGTACTTC. It translates to CASSLRDRQETQYF. The full variable domain, completed using reference TRBV7-9 and TRBJ2-5, is DTGVSQNPRHKITKRGQNVTFRCDPISEHNRLYWYRQTLGQGPEFLTYFQNEAQLEKSRLLSDRFSAERPKGSFSTLEIQRTEQGDSAMYLCASSLRDRQETQYFGPGTRLLVL.

J is TRBJ2-5 and V is TRBV19, with 12 bases fitting TRBD2. Germline V gene data show CDR1 as LNHDA and CDR2 as SQIVND (reference sequence). V trimming: 7 bases; J trimming: 2 bases; junction bases outside the gene matches: 5. This CDR3 is 15 amino acids long. The CDR3 DNA is TGTGCCAGTAAACCTAGCGGGAGGGGTCAAGAGACCCAGTACTTC. Amino acids: CASKPSGRGQETQYF.

The genes are TRBV4-2 and TRBJ2-2; D is perhaps TRBD2 (5 bases). CDR1 is LGHNA, CDR2 YNFKEQ, per germline. V was clipped by 1 base and J by 5 bases, with 17 bases between them. CDR3 length equals 17 residues. Here the CDR3 reads CASSQVLSGGGTGELFF. For the CDR3, the DNA is TGTGCCAGCAGCCAAGTATTGAGCGGAGGAGGAACCGGGGAGCTGTTTTTT.

V is TRBV6-2 or TRBV6-3 and J is TRBJ2-7; 7 bases match TRBD1. The CDR3 has 13 residues. J lost 6 bases, V lost 4 bases, and 6 bases had no gene match. Germline CDR1 MNHEY, CDR2 SVGEGT. CDR3 nucleotides: TGTGCCAGCAGTTTTACAGGGGCCGGCGAGCAGTACTTC. It codes for CASSFTGAGEQYF.

This clone was seen more than once but under ten times. The CDR3 region has the DNA TGTGCCAGCAGCCGACAGGGTAGCACAGATACGCAGTATTTT. Its protein is CASSRQGSTDTQYF. The chain links TRBV7-9 to TRBJ2-3, with TRBD1 matching 7 bases. The germline V gene has CDR1 SEHNR and CDR2 FQNEAQ (reference sequence). V lost 5 bases and J lost 0; bases outside the gene matches: 2. CDR3 size: 14 residues.

The J gene is TRBJ2-1, the V gene TRBV6-5; the match to TRBD2 covers 7 bases. The V and J ends lost 5 bases and 3 bases, in that order; junction bases with no gene match: 7. Per the germline V gene, CDR1 is MNHEY and CDR2 is SVGAGI. This CDR3 is 15 amino acids long. The CDR3 spells CASSREAGNYNEQFF. CDR3 DNA sequence: TGTGCCAGCAGTCGCGAAGCGGGAAACTACAATGAGCAGTTCTTC.

V gene TRBV6-5 combines with J gene TRBJ2-1; 7 bases match TRBD2. V was pared by 2 bases and J by 6 bases, with 4 bases of the junction left unmatched. There are 14 residues in the CDR3. Germline V lookup: CDR1 MNHEY, CDR2 SVGAGI. In nucleotides, the CDR3 is TGTGCCAGCAGTTACAGGGACTACGGCAATGAGCAGTTCTTC. Residues: CASSYRDYGNEQFF.

The CDR3 DNA reads as TGCGCCAGCGGGCCAAATATTGGGCGGGAGGGCCGATCCTACGAGCAGTACTTC. Amino acids: CASGPNIGREGRSYEQYF. The chain links TRBV5-1 to TRBJ2-7, with 9 bases fitting TRBD2. Germline CDR1 and CDR2: SGHRS and YFSETQ. The CDR3 extends over 18 amino acids. The junction had 18 bases not matched to a gene; V was cut back by 7 bases and J by 1 base.

V is TRBV15 and J is TRBJ2-1, with TRBD1 matching 9 bases. Germline assignment: CDR1 LNHNV and CDR2 YYDKDF (reference sequence). The trim removed 7 bases at V and 7 bases at J, leaving 8 bases unmatched. The CDR3 loop spans 14 amino acids. CDR3 in amino acids: CATIVDRGWNEQFF. In DNA, the CDR3 is TGTGCCACCATAGTGGACAGGGGATGGAATGAGCAGTTCTTC. Based on the CDR3 plus reference TRBV15 and TRBJ2-1, the full variable domain is DAMVIQNPRYQVTQFGKPVTLSCSQTLNHNVMYWYQQKSSQAPKLLFHYYDKDFNNEADTPDNFQSRRPNTSFCFLDIRSPGLGDTAMYLCATIVDRGWNEQFFGPGTRLTVL.

The rearrangement links TRBV12-5 to TRBJ1-2, with 7 bases matching TRBD1. CDR1 is LGHNT and CDR2 is FRNRAP in the germline V gene. This CDR3 contains 14 residues. J was trimmed by 7 bases and V by 6 bases; bases with no gene match: 11. The DNA of the CDR3 is TGTGCTAGTGGGCGGGGACAGCGGACGGGTGGCTACACCTTC. It translates to CASGRGQRTGGYTF.